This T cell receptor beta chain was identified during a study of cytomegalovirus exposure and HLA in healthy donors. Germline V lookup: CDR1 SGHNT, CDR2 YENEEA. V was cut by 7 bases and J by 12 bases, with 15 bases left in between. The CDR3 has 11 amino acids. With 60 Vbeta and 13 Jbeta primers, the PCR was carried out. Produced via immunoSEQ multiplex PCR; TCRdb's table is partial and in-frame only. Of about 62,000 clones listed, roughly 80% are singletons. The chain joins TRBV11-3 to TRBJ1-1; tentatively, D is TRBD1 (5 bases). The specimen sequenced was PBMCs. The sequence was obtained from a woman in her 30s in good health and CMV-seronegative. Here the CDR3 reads CASKGPDLPFF. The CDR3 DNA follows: TGTGCCAGCAAGGGGCCGGACCTCCCTTTCTTT.